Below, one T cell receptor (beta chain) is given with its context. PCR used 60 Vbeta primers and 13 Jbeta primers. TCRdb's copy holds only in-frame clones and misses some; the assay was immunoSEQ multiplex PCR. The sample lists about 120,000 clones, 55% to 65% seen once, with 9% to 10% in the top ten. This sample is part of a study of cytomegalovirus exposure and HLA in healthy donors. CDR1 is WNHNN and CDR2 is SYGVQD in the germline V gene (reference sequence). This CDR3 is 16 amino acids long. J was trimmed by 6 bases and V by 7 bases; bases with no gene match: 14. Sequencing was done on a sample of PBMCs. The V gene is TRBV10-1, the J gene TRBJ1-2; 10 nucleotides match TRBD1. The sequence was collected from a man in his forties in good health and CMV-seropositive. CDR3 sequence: CASTPGLWTGGHGYTF. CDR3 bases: TGCGCCAGCACCCCCGGGCTCTGGACAGGGGGGCATGGCTACACCTTC.